These 27 T cell receptor beta chains share one sample of origin, sequenced in a study of lymphopenia after photon versus proton radiotherapy (dated by TCRdb to about 2019). The protocol used for the library was the immunoSEQ multiplex PCR assay. This immuneACCESS table, as held by TCRdb, lists in-frame sequences with V and J called but not all clones. Of the missing ones, under half trace to an unresolved V gene in checked studies; the others have no known cause. The sample table contains roughly 65,000 clones; only one count was recorded for approximately 90% of them. The top ten constitute approximately 2.9% of the sample. Sequences were derived from peripheral blood, sampled from a patient treated with photon-based radiotherapy. The receptors were gathered from a woman in her 70s with pancreatic cancer.

V gene TRBV5-1 combines with J gene TRBJ1-2; D is perhaps TRBD1 (5 bases). Trimming stripped 7 bases from V and 4 bases from J, with 11 bases between. This CDR3 contains 12 residues. Germline V CDR1 and CDR2: SGHRS, YFSETQ. CDR3 protein: CASGGVGYGYTF. CDR3 DNA: TGCGCCAGCGGAGGGGTCGGCTATGGCTACACCTTC.

The chain has TRBV28 and TRBJ1-1; 8 nucleotides align to TRBD1. The CDR3 totals 16 residues. The junction had 9 bases not matched to a gene; V was cut back by 5 bases and J by 1 base. CDR1 is MDHEN, CDR2 SYDVKM, per germline. CDR3 in DNA: TGTGCCAGCAGTCCAACCGGGACAGGTTCGAACACTGAAGCTTTCTTT. It specifies CASSPTGTGSNTEAFF.

V gene TRBV7-2 combines with J gene TRBJ2-7; either TRBD1 or TRBD2 may supply D (7 bases each). Germline values: CDR1 SGHTA, CDR2 FQGNSA. The CDR3 has 16 residues. Trimming pared 1 base from V and 3 bases from J, leaving 16 bases between. CDR3 bases: TGTGCCAGCAGCTTAGTAGGGGGCAGGGAGGGCTACGAGCAGTACTTC. Translated: CASSLVGGREGYEQYF.

This chain uses TRBV10-3 with TRBJ1-2, with 7 bases lining up with TRBD1. Germline trimming cut 1 base from V and 4 bases from J; bases unmatched to any gene: 3. The CDR3 runs 14 residues. Germline CDR1 and CDR2: ENHRY and SYGVKD. As DNA, the CDR3 is TGTGCCATCAGTGAGTTGGGACAGAGCTATGGCTACACCTTC. Translation: CAISELGQSYGYTF.

This clone was detected only once. The DNA for the CDR3 is TGCGCCAGCAGCCAGCGACTAGCGGGGGGCTCCTACGAGCAGTACTTC. Translating gives CASSQRLAGGSYEQYF. The chain recombines TRBV4-1 with TRBJ2-7; 13 bases fit TRBD2. The CDR3 contains 16 residues. V was clipped by 3 bases and J by 0 bases; unmatched bases: 2. Germline lookup yields CDR1 MGHRA and CDR2 YSYEKL.

V usage is TRBV19 and J usage is TRBJ2-1, with 10 bases identical to TRBD1. V lost 6 bases to trimming and J lost 3 bases; unmatched junction nucleotides: 5. Per germline, CDR1 LNHDA and CDR2 SQIVND (reference sequence). The CDR3 has 15 amino acids. The CDR3 DNA sequence: TGTGCCAGTAGCTCGGGACAGGGGATCTACAATGAGCAGTTCTTC. Amino acids: CASSSGQGIYNEQFF.

The rearrangement links TRBV19 to TRBJ1-1; D is unclear. The germline gives CDR1 LNHDA, CDR2 SQIVND (reference sequence). With 5 bases removed from V and 1 base from J, the gap between germline ends came to 8 bases. The CDR3 is 13 residues long. In DNA, the CDR3 is TGTGCCAGTAGTCCGAATCCGAACACTGAAGCTTTCTTT. Residues: CASSPNPNTEAFF.

The gene calls are TRBV7-6 and TRBJ2-1, with 15 bases that match TRBD2. The CDR3 totals 17 residues. The trim removed 5 bases at V and 9 bases at J, leaving 11 bases unmatched. CDR1 is SGHVS, CDR2 FNYEAQ, per germline. The CDR3: CASSQRTSGRGRSEQFF. CDR3 coding DNA: TGTGCCAGCAGCCAGAGGACTAGCGGGAGGGGCAGGAGTGAGCAGTTCTTC.

The V gene is TRBV5-1, the J gene TRBJ2-7, with 7 bases that match TRBD1. There are 16 residues in the CDR3. Germline V gene data show CDR1 as SGHRS and CDR2 as YFSETQ. V shed 4 bases and J 2 bases; nucleotides not matched to a gene: 12. CDR3 coding DNA: TGCGCCAGCAGCGCGATCGTTACAGGGGTCGCCTACGAGCAGTACTTC. Its translation: CASSAIVTGVAYEQYF.

CDR3 loop: CASSPPDRSNTIYF. The CDR3 coding sequence is TGTGCCAGCTCACCGCCGGACAGGTCCAACACCATATATTTT. This sequence joins TRBV18 and TRBJ1-3; 7 nucleotides agree with TRBD1. The CDR3 is 14 amino acids. CDR1 and CDR2 from the germline V gene are KGHSH and LQKENI. V shed 3 bases and J 7 bases; nucleotides not matched to a gene: 6.

The sample holds one count of this clone. The chain joins TRBV7-2 to TRBJ1-4; 11 bases align to TRBD1. The CDR3 length is 15 residues. Germline CDR1 SGHTA, CDR2 FQGNSA. V was clipped by 5 bases and J by 7 bases; unmatched bases: 6. The CDR3 DNA reads as TGTGCCAGCAGCGCGGACAGGGGGCGTTCTGAAAAACTGTTTTTT. Translation gives CASSADRGRSEKLFF.

The chain links TRBV6-5 to TRBJ2-7; D ambiguous. Germline CDR1 is MNHEY and CDR2 is SVGAGI. The V gene lost 6 bases and the J gene lost 0 bases, with 9 bases spanning the gap. The CDR3 is 13 residues long. The CDR3 loop is CASSRTASYEQYF. As DNA, the CDR3 is TGTGCCAGCAGCAGGACGGCCTCCTACGAGCAGTACTTC.

The genes are TRBV11-2 and TRBJ1-3; D unclear. V was trimmed by 4 bases and J by 0 bases, leaving 13 bases between them. Per the germline V gene, CDR1 is SGHAT and CDR2 is FQNNGV. The CDR3 contains 16 residues. DNA for the CDR3: TGTGCCAGCAGCTCCGCGGGGTCCTTCTCTGGAAACACCATATATTTT. It specifies CASSSAGSFSGNTIYF.

The V call is TRBV2, the J call TRBJ1-5, with D perhaps TRBD1 (5 bases). From germline, CDR1 is SNHLY and CDR2 FYNNEI. The V end was cut by 8 bases, the J end by 0 bases, with 14 bases between. The CDR3 contains 15 residues. The DNA of the CDR3 is TGTGCCAGCGATCGGGGCGCTTCTAGCAATCAGCCCCAGCATTTT. This translates into CASDRGASSNQPQHF.

The V and J genes are TRBV28 and TRBJ1-1; 7 nucleotides line up with TRBD1. The V gene end was trimmed by 6 bases and the J gene end by 1 base; junction bases not matched to a gene: 11. The CDR3 is made up of 16 amino acids. Germline V gene lookup returns CDR1 MDHEN and CDR2 SYDVKM. CDR3 coding DNA: TGTGCCAGCAGGAGGCGCACAGGGGATACGAACACTGAAGCTTTCTTT. This gives the protein CASRRRTGDTNTEAFF.

The chain is built from TRBV7-2 and TRBJ1-2; D gene unclear. CDR3 length equals 13 residues. The V gene lost 3 bases and the J gene lost 4 bases, with 9 bases spanning the gap. Germline V gene sequence: CDR1 SGHTA, CDR2 FQGNSA. The CDR3 coding sequence is TGTGCCAGCAGCTTGGTGGGTCCCTATGGCTACACCTTC. Its protein is CASSLVGPYGYTF.

The J gene is TRBJ1-2, the V gene TRBV7-9, with D tentatively TRBD1 (5 bases). The CDR3 has 13 amino acids. V was pared by 1 base and J by 7 bases, with 10 bases between. The V gene's germline CDR1 is SEHNR and CDR2 FQNEAQ (reference sequence). CDR3 DNA sequence: TGTGCCAGCAGCTTAGAGTCAGGGAGTGGCTACACCTTC. Protein sequence: CASSLESGSGYTF. The full variable domain, in which reference TRBV7-9 and TRBJ1-2 provide the parts outside the CDR3, is DTGVSQNPRHKITKRGQNVTFRCDPISEHNRLYWYRQTLGQGPEFLTYFQNEAQLEKSRLLSDRFSAERPKGSFSTLEIQRTEQGDSAMYLCASSLESGSGYTFGSGTRLTVV.

V is TRBV7-9 and J is TRBJ1-1; 8 bases are shared with TRBD1. The V gene's germline CDR1 is SEHNR and CDR2 FQNEAQ (reference sequence). Trimming removed 4 bases from V and 4 bases from J; junction bases left unmatched: 5. The CDR3 runs to 14 residues. The CDR3 spells CASSWTGKVTEAFF. For the CDR3, the DNA is TGTGCCAGCAGCTGGACAGGGAAGGTCACTGAAGCTTTCTTT.

The V call is TRBV7-2, the J call TRBJ2-3, with TRBD1 matching over 9 bases. This CDR3 comprises 15 residues. V lost 4 bases to trimming and J lost 1 base; unmatched junction nucleotides: 3. Germline CDR1 reads SGHTA; CDR2 reads FQGNSA. The CDR3 DNA follows: TGTGCCAGCAGCTCGAGGACAGGGGGCACAGATACGCAGTATTTT. Amino acids: CASSSRTGGTDTQYF.

The gene calls are TRBV4-1 and TRBJ2-1, with 7 bases aligning to TRBD2. There are 17 residues in the CDR3. J was trimmed by 6 bases and V by 0 bases; bases with no gene match: 11. Germline lookup yields CDR1 MGHRA and CDR2 YSYEKL. The CDR3 nucleotides read TGCGCCAGCAGCCAAGATTCGGCGGGAGAGAGGCTCAATGAGCAGTTCTTC. Its protein is CASSQDSAGERLNEQFF.

The gene calls are TRBV4-1 and TRBJ1-3; no clear D. Deletions cut 1 base from V and 0 bases from J, with 7 bases between. Germline CDR1 and CDR2: MGHRA and YSYEKL. The CDR3 is 15 residues long. The CDR3 coding sequence is TGCGCCAGCAGCCAAGGGCCCACCTCTGGAAACACCATATATTTT. Encoded protein: CASSQGPTSGNTIYF.

The chain combines TRBV7-2 with TRBJ1-3; 10 nucleotides match TRBD1. The CDR3 is 17 residues long. CDR1 and CDR2 (germline): SGHTA, FQGNSA. Germline trimming cut 5 bases from V and 1 base from J; bases unmatched to any gene: 8. The CDR3 region has the DNA TGTGCCAGCAGCCCCCGACAGGGGGCCTTTTCTGGAAACACCATATATTTT. This gives the protein CASSPRQGAFSGNTIYF.

The J gene is TRBJ1-1, the V gene TRBV18; maybe TRBD1 (6 bases). Trimming left V 2 bases short and J 5 bases short, with 12 bases between. Looked up from germline, CDR1 is KGHSH and CDR2 is LQKENI. The CDR3 has 14 amino acids. CDR3 amino acids: CASSPRGTGTEAFF. The CDR3 nucleotides read TGTGCCAGCTCACCAAGGGGGACCGGGACTGAAGCTTTCTTT.

Of note for this clone: Other DNA sequences in the sample encode the same CDR3. This chain links TRBV7-9 with TRBJ2-7, with TRBD2 matching over 11 bases. This CDR3 is 15 amino acids long. CDR1 SEHNR and CDR2 FQNEAQ come from the germline V gene (reference sequence). V shed 1 base, J shed 4 bases, and the junction held 3 bases outside the gene matches. The CDR3 here is CASSLVSGRAYEQYF. In DNA, the CDR3 is TGTGCCAGCAGCTTAGTTAGCGGGAGGGCGTACGAGCAGTACTTC.

The chain has TRBV29-1 and TRBJ2-5, with D tentatively TRBD2 (7 bases). The CDR3 runs to 13 residues. Germline assignment: CDR1 SQVTM and CDR2 ANQGSEA. The V end lost 4 bases, the J end lost 3 bases, and 12 bases lay between the germline ends. For the CDR3, the DNA is TGCAGCGTTGTAGGGGGAGGGAAAGAGACCCAGTACTTC. The encoded protein is CSVVGGGKETQYF. The full variable domain, in which reference TRBV29-1 and TRBJ2-5 provide the parts outside the CDR3, is SAVISQKPSRDICQRGTSLTIQCQVDSQVTMMFWYRQQPGQSLTLIATANQGSEATYESGFVIDKFPISRPNLTFSTLTVSNMSPEDSSIYLCSVVGGGKETQYFGPGTRLLVL.

The chain couples TRBV27 to TRBJ1-5; D is unclear. Trimming took 8 bases from V and 6 from J, leaving 8 bases between them. The germline CDR1 and CDR2 sequences are MNHEY and SMNVEV (reference sequence). There are 11 residues in the CDR3. The CDR3 spells CASGYSQPQHF. CDR3 in DNA: TGTGCCAGCGGCTACAGTCAGCCCCAGCATTTT.

The chain has TRBV7-6 and TRBJ2-5; D unclear. The CDR3 has 16 residues. Germline CDR1 reads SGHVS; CDR2 reads FNYEAQ. Trimming took off 1 base at V and 1 base at J, with 13 bases between the two ends. CDR3 in DNA: TGTGCCAGCAGCTTAGTTCTGGGTGGGTCCCAAGAGACCCAGTACTTC. It translates to CASSLVLGGSQETQYF.